This T cell receptor beta chain was captured by sequencing in a study of regulatory T cells in long-lasting Graves disease (dated by TCRdb to 2020 to 2023). About the study as a whole: Newly diagnosed Graves' disease patients had taken antithyroid drugs for less than 3 months. TCR sequencing covered some 13 persistent and roughly 20 newly diagnosed Graves' disease patients, around 35 samples in total. Patients with persistent Graves' disease were compared with patients with newly diagnosed Graves' disease using TCR sequencing and RNA sequencing of peripheral blood. The study was registered as a clinical trial and conducted in China. The paper as a whole reports these results and caveats: Only the TCR beta chain was sequenced and analyzed. TRBV28, TRBJ1-2 and TRBJ2-5 were preferentially used in persistent disease, while TRBV20-1 and TRBJ2-1 were favored in newly diagnosed disease. The study examined only peripheral blood because the primary lesion, thyroid tissue, could not be accessed. The small sample size was acknowledged by the authors as a limitation that may reduce accuracy. Compared with newly diagnosed patients, persistent Graves' disease patients had lower TCR Shannon entropy and fewer highly expanded clones, which suggests clonal expansion. Persistent patients shared more public clonotypes among themselves (around 3,000) than newly diagnosed patients did (about 970).

The CDR3, from cysteine to phenylalanine, totals 15 residues. The retained sequence is limited to the CDR3, 45 bases, with the frame set at the first base. Here V drops 0 bases and J drops 7 bases, and the junction holds 3 bases not matched to any gene. CDR1 MRHNA and CDR2 SNTAGT were looked up in the germline V gene. What this sample's time point label stands for: newly diagnosed GD, antithyroid drugs for less than 3 months. For both TCR sequencing and RNA sequencing, RNA was extracted from PBMCs using TRIzol. Graves' disease was diagnosed according to American Thyroid Association guidelines. The patients came from an endocrinology department in Xi'an, China. Each patient gave 9 to 10 milliliters of peripheral blood, collected in an EDTA anticoagulant tube. PBMCs were isolated by Ficoll Paque Plus density gradient separation without further T cell sorting. RNA quality was checked with an Agilent 2100 Bioanalyzer and agarose gel, and concentration with a NanoDrop 2000.

The library was built by means of multiplex PCR. The sequencing machine was an Illumina HiSeq 4000. TCR beta libraries were built with iRepertoire HTBI primers and Arm-PCR amplification of CDR3 regions. Before sequencing, the PCR products went through gel purification. Per the original workflow: Across samples, 60 to 80 TRBV and 13 to 15 TRBJ segments were identified and used for gene usage analysis of CDR3 amino acid clonotypes. COPE and FqMerger were used to merge the filtered high-quality paired reads into contigs. BLAST was used to align contigs to the IMGT TRBV, TRBD and TRBJ reference genes, and CDR3 was defined following IMGT. Highly expanded clones were defined as clonotypes with a frequency above 0.1%. Shannon entropy was used to measure repertoire diversity, and the Gini coefficient was used to measure V-J evenness. A clonotype found in more than one individual was treated as public. TCRdb trimmed public reads at Q25 via fastp, called clones via MiXCR and kept in-frame beta chains. Rows are unified per CDR3 protein, each entry keeping the most common DNA and genes. The V and J calls shown here were made by TCRdb, not taken from the authors' results. The sample profile shows about 620,000 distinct CDR3 sequences; less than 20% of them were found once. Roughly 18% of the sample is taken by the ten largest.

This clonotype came up a few times. Its recognized antigen is unknown. Qualities for individual bases were not recorded, and no much larger clone is one base off. The same data also contributed to another study, on T cells in Graves' hyperthyroidism and ophthalmopathy. The second paper further reports: Graves' hyperthyroidism was defined as stable when no progression to ophthalmopathy occurred over 18 months of follow-up. Hyperthyroidism patients were newly diagnosed, with disease duration under 2 months, and aged 18 to 65 years. Exclusion was applied to patients with uncontrolled infections, other autoimmune diseases, pregnancy or lactation. Clinical symptoms, serum thyroxine and TRAb, thyroid ultrasound, and orbital computed tomography formed the basis for the diagnoses. For the first round of RT-PCR on the TCR CDR3, the HTBI primer set was used together with the Qiagen OneStep RT-PCR kit. Most expanded thyroid clonotypes (frequency above 0.001) were also detected in blood, a finding suggesting that blood repertoires may reflect thyroid immune responses. In cross-validation, a model built on a 13 V-J signature told ophthalmopathy apart from stable hyperthyroidism with 85% to 90% sensitivity and roughly 82% specificity, and in testing the same model reached 80%/75%. In validation, progression to ophthalmopathy was predicted by the model with 55% to 71% sensitivity and about 72% specificity, a median of approximately 6.5 months before onset. A discovery cohort of about a hundred patients, roughly 43 with Graves' ophthalmopathy and 55 to 60 with stable Graves' hyperthyroidism, was used to find distinguishing TCR V-J signatures. Prospective prediction of ophthalmopathy was tested in an independent validation cohort of fewer than 20 hyperthyroidism patients and approximately 17 patients who later progressed to ophthalmopathy. The roughly 99 discovery patients were divided at random into training and test sets in a 7:3 ratio. Thyroid tissue and blood T-cell repertoires from roughly 6 Graves' hyperthyroidism patients were also compared in the study. Following sampling, methimazole starting at 30 mg daily was given to hyperthyroidism patients, and high-dose intravenous methylprednisolone was given to ophthalmopathy patients. The libraries were constructed in a second round of multiplex PCR and then size-selected and purified. Libraries were sequenced paired-end with 100 bp reads on an Illumina HiSeq2000. SOAPnuke was used to process the raw data, removing reads that contained adapters or uncalled bases, had a mean Phred below 15, or lacked an exact match to the constant primer or identifier. COPE v1.2.5 was used to merge high-quality paired reads, and clonotypes were defined as unique nucleotide sequences. MiTCR v1.1 was used to align clonotypes to the IMGT TRBV, TRBD and TRBJ reference segments. The analysis was restricted to V-J combinations with a frequency above 0.0001, which together covered 99.2% of the repertoires. The TCS score was defined as F50 (clonal expansion) divided by E x V (chaos), with BLOSUM62-based TCRdist calculated between CDR3 peptides within each V-J. Welch's t-statistics and random forest reduced approximately 520 V-J features to roughly 13, which were used in a naive Bayes classifier (R e1071). Sample size was not statistically predetermined, and blinding of investigators to group allocation was not performed. TCR Vbeta CDR3 sequencing of 140 or so peripheral blood samples (approximately 44 ophthalmopathy, 75 or so hyperthyroidism and about 17 progressor patients) is reported in the paper.

This specimen consisted of peripheral blood mononuclear cells (PBMCs), obtained at new diagnosis, from a patient treated with antithyroid drugs. This TCR came from a woman aged 25 to 39 with Graves disease. Donor details come from another sample of the same person, matched by shared clones. The chain was built from TRBV6-4 and TRBJ2-1, with 10 junctional bases fitting TRBD1. At the DNA level, the sequence is TGTGCCAGCAGTGACTCGGACAGGGGGGGGAATGAGCAGTTCTTC. The encoded protein is CASSDSDRGGNEQFF.